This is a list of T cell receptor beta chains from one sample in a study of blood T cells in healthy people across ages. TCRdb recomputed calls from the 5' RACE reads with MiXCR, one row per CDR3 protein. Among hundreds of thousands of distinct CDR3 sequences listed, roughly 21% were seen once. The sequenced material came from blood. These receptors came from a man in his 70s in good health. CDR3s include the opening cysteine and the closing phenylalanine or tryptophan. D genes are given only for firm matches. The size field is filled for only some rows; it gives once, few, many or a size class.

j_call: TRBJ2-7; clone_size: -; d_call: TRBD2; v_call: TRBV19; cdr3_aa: CASSIASGRTYEQYF; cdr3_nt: TGTGCCAGTAGTATTGCTAGCGGGAGGACCTACGAGCAGTACTTC
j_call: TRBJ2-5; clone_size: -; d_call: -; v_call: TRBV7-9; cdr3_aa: CASSLLSRETQYF; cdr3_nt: TGTGCCAGCAGCTTACTGAGCAGAGAGACCCAGTACTTC
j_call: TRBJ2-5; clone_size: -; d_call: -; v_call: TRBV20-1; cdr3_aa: CSARAPQETQYF; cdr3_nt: TGCAGTGCTAGGGCACCCCAAGAGACCCAGTACTTC
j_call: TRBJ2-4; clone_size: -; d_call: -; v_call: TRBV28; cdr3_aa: CASSTRVGTKNIQYF; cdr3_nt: TGTGCCAGCAGCACAAGGGTTGGGACCAAAAACATTCAGTACTTC
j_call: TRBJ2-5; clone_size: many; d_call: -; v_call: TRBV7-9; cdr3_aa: CASSLWGEETQYF; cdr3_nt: TGTGCCAGCAGCTTATGGGGGGAAGAGACCCAGTACTTC
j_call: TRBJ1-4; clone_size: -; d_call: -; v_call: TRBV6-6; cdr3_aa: CASRDRTTSEKLFF; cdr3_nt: TGTGCCAGCAGGGACAGAACAACTAGTGAAAAACTGTTTTTT
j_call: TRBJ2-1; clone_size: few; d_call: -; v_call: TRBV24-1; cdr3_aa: CATAAGSIGEQFF; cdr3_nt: TGTGCCACCGCAGCAGGGTCCATTGGTGAGCAGTTCTTC
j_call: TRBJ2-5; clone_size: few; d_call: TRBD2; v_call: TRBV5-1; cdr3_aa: CASSTYGTSGETQYF; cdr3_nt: TGCGCCAGCAGTACTTACGGGACTAGCGGTGAGACCCAGTACTTC
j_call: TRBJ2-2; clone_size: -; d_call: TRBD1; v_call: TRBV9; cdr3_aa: CASSVDGQGPGELFF; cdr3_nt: TGTGCCAGCAGCGTAGACGGACAGGGGCCCGGGGAGCTGTTTTTT
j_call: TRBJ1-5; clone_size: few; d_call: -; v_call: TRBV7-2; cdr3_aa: CASSFPGWQPQHF; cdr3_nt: TGTGCCAGCAGCTTTCCGGGTTGGCAGCCCCAGCATTTT
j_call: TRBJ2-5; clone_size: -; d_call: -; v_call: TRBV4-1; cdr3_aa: CASSAVQIGTQYF; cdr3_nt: TGCGCCAGCAGCGCAGTCCAAATCGGGACCCAGTACTTC
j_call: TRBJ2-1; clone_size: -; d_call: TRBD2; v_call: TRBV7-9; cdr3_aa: CASSLGREGNEQFF; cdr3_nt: TGTGCCAGCAGCTTAGGGCGGGAGGGCAATGAGCAGTTCTTC
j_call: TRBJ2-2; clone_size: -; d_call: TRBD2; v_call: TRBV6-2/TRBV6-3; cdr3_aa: CASRRGAPTGELFF; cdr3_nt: TGTGCCAGCAGGCGGGGGGCTCCAACCGGGGAGCTGTTTTTT
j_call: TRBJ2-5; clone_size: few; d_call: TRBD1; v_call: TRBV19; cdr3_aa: CASSQTGGTQYF; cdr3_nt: TGTGCCAGTAGTCAGACAGGGGGGACCCAGTACTTC
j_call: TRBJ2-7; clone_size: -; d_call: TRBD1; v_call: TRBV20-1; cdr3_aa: CSAFRGNNRGYEQYF; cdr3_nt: TGCAGTGCCTTCAGGGGGAACAACAGGGGTTACGAGCAGTACTTC
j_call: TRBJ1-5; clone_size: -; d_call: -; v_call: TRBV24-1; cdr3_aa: CATSRGDQPQHF; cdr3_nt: TGTGCCACCAGTCGGGGGGATCAGCCCCAGCATTTT
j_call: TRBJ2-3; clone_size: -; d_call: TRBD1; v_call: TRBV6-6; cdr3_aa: CASSYRQGLDTQYF; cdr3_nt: TGTGCCAGCAGTTACCGACAGGGGTTAGATACGCAGTATTTT
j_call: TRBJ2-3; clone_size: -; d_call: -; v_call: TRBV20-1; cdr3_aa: CGGHASGTDTQYF; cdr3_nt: TGCGGGGGGCATGCTAGCGGCACAGATACGCAGTATTTT
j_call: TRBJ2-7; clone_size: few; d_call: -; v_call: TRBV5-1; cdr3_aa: CASSLPGTRANEQYF; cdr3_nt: TGCGCCAGCAGCCTACCCGGAACCCGAGCAAACGAGCAGTACTTC
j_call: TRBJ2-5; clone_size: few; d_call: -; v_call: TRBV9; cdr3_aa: CASSVGRQPLQETQYF; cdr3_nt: TGTGCCAGCAGCGTAGGCCGGCAACCCCTTCAAGAGACCCAGTACTTC
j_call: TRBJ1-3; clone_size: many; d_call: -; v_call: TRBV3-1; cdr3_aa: CASSQEGISGNTIYF; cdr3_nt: TGTGCCAGCAGCCAAGAGGGGATTTCTGGAAACACCATATATTTT
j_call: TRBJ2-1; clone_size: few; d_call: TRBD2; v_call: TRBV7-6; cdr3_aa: CVGSFPTSGRHVASYNEQFF; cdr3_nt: TGTGTCGGCAGCTTCCCGACTAGCGGGAGGCATGTTGCCTCCTACAATGAGCAGTTCTTC
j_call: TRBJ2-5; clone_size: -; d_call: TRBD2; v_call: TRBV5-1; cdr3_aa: CASSLGLAGAGVGTQYF; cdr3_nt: TGCGCCAGCAGCTTGGGTCTAGCGGGAGCCGGAGTGGGGACCCAGTACTTC
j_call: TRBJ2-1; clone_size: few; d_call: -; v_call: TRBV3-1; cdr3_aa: CASSQDILKGPGGFSYNEQFF; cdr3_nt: TGTGCCAGCAGCCAAGATATCCTTAAGGGGCCAGGCGGTTTCTCCTACAATGAGCAGTTCTTC
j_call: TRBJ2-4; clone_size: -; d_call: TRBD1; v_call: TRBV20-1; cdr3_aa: CSANRRTGVNIQYF; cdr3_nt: TGCAGTGCTAACCGTAGGACAGGGGTAAACATTCAGTACTTC
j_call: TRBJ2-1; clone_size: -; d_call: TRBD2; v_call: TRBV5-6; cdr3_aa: CASSSRTSGRREQFF; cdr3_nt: TGTGCCAGCAGCTCCAGGACTAGCGGGAGACGGGAGCAGTTCTTC
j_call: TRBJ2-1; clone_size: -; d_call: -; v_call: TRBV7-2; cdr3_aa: CASSLVGSSSYNEQFF; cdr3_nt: TGTGCCAGCAGCTTAGTTGGTTCGAGCTCCTACAATGAGCAGTTCTTC
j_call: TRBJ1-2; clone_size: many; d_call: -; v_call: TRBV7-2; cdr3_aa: CASMPVRDPNYGYTF; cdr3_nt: TGTGCCAGCATGCCTGTCCGGGATCCTAACTATGGCTACACCTTC
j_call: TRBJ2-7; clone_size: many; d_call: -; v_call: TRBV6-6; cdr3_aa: CASIPTAGSYEQYF; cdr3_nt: TGTGCCAGCATCCCGACTGCTGGATCCTACGAGCAGTACTTC
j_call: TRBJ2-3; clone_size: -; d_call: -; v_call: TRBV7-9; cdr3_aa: CASTPGRSTDTQYF; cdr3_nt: TGTGCCAGCACCCCAGGACGGAGCACAGATACGCAGTATTTT
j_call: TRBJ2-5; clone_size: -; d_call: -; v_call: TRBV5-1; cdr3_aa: CASSLIPTGRQETQYF; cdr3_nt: TGCGCCAGCAGCCTCATACCGACAGGGAGGCAAGAGACCCAGTACTTC
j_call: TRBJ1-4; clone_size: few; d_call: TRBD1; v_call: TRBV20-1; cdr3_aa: CSASHTGGTTHEKLFF; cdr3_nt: TGCAGTGCTAGTCATACAGGGGGGACCACCCACGAAAAACTGTTTTTT
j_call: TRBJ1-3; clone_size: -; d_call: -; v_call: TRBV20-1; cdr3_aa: CSARDPGGDLKGNTIYF; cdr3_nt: TGCAGTGCCAGAGACCCGGGGGGTGATTTGAAAGGAAACACCATATATTTT
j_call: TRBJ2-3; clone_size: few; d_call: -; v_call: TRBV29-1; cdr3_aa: CSVGEDTQYF; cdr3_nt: TGCAGCGTTGGTGAAGATACGCAGTATTTT
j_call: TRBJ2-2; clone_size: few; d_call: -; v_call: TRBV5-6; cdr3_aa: CASRHRIATGELFF; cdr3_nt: TGTGCCAGCAGACACAGGATAGCGACCGGGGAGCTGTTTTTT
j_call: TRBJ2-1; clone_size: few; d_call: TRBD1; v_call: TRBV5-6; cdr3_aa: CASSLVPTGGGNEQFF; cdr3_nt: TGTGCCAGCAGCTTGGTCCCGACAGGGGGAGGGAATGAGCAGTTCTTC
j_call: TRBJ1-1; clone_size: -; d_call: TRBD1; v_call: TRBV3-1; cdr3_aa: CASSQWDRGPEAFF; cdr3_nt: TGTGCCAGCAGCCAATGGGACAGGGGTCCTGAAGCTTTCTTT
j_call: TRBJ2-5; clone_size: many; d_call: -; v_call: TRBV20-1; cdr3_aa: CSARDSGRGETQYF; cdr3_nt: TGCAGTGCTAGAGATTCTGGCAGGGGAGAGACCCAGTACTTC
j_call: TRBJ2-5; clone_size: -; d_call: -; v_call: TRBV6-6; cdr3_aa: CASSPAGSKFF; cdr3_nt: TGTGCCAGCAGCCCCGCAGGGAGTAAGTTCTTC
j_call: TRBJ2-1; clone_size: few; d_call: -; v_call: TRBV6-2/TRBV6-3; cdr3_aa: CASSMRTNEQFF; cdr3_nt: TGTGCCAGCAGTATGCGGACTAATGAGCAGTTCTTC
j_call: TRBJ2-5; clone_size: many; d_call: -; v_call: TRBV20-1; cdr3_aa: CSARDSRVVEETQYF; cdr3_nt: TGCAGTGCTAGAGATAGTCGAGTGGTTGAGGAGACCCAGTACTTC
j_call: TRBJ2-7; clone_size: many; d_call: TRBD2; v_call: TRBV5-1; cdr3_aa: CASSLVTSGSYEQYF; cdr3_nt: TGTGCCAGCAGCTTAGTTACTAGCGGCTCCTACGAGCAGTACTTC
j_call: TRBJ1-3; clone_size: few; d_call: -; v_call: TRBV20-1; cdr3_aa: CSARASGNTIYF; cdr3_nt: TGCAGTGCTAGAGCCTCTGGAAACACCATATACTTT